This note documents a single T cell receptor beta chain sequence. Its antigen is currently not known. Per-base quality was not reported, and no clone a single base away is much larger than it. The method behind the library was the immunoSEQ multiplex PCR assay. For the multiplex PCR, a mixture combining 60 forward primers for TCR Vbeta segments and 13 reverse primers for TCR Jbeta segments was used. Amplification of the CDR3 region of rearranged TCR beta genes was performed with a multiplex PCR assay on genomic DNA. The amplified TCR beta libraries were sequenced on the Illumina HiSeq System as 87-base-pair reads. Turning to the authors' computational methods: In a later analysis, 77 million or so unique TCR beta chains were counted across the 500 to 700 repertoires, and around 11 million of these chains were shared by at least two donors. To remove PCR and sequencing errors, raw reads were error-corrected and collapsed into unique sequences using a nearest-neighbor algorithm that merged closely related sequences. Alignment of CDR3 sequences to IMGT reference sequences was used to assign V, D and J gene segments. For a sequence to be retained, a match of at least six nucleotides was required to both a V gene segment and a J gene segment. A rearrangement counted as productive if the CDR3 had no stop codons and remained in frame with V and J, and every other rearrangement counted as non-productive. CDR3 was defined by IMGT convention, running from the second conserved V-encoded cysteine to the conserved J-encoded phenylalanine. In an earlier analysis of 550 to 650 of the donors, sequences lacking an unambiguous match to a single V gene segment were excluded. In an earlier analysis of more than 500 of the donors, a V segment was called functional when productive rearrangements were above 56.7%, and segregating when the standard deviation between donors exceeded 5%. A statistical classification framework was built to diagnose cytomegalovirus status from the catalog of TCR beta chain sequences. In a later analysis, V and J genes were assigned by comparing TCR nucleotide sequences against IMGT/GENE-DB human TR gene sequences. The TCRdist pipeline was used in a later analysis to assign CDR3 sequences and most-parsimonious VDJ recombination scenarios. In a later analysis, each TCR beta chain was defined by its CDR3 amino acid sequence together with its V-gene family, and reads without a unique V-gene family were excluded. In a later analysis, around 650 highly shared, low-generation-probability nucleotide sequences were removed to address suspected cross-contamination and a sequencing artifact. For each public chain, a later analysis derived a clonal expansion index from normalized ranks of inferred template counts within each repertoire. In a later analysis, generation probabilities were computed using a VDJ recombination model fitted to out-of-frame rearrangements, and the results were checked against IGoR. In a later analysis, hypergeometric tests were used to score TCR-TCR, TCR-HLA and TCR-CMV co-occurrence, with a repertoire-size bias correction applied to TCR pairs. False discovery rates were estimated in a later analysis by permuting HLA or CMV assignments 20 times. In a later analysis, co-occurring TCRs were grouped with DBSCAN, and TCRdist sequence similarity was added when clustering was performed within HLA-allele-positive subsets. For co-occurrence clustering, repertoires with fewer than 30,000 or more than 120,000 public chains were excluded, along with 5 or 6 repertoires with anomalous nucleotide sharing. Not all clones reach the TCRdb copy of this immuneACCESS table, which keeps in-frame sequences only. Checked studies attribute under half of the gap to unresolved V genes and leave the rest unexplained. That table gives V, J and clone size, and the DNA gave D and trimming. The sample data list around 70,000 clones, and 65% to 80% of these were observed just once. Together, the top ten hold 12% of the sample.

The cohort was made up of approximately 700 healthy bone marrow donors. All cohort members were sampled while nominally healthy, although unrecorded immune exposures were likely present. The donor tested CMV seropositive, placing the donor among the 289 seropositive members of the cohort. Each donor provided a peripheral blood sample, and peripheral blood mononuclear cells were used for TCR beta sequencing. Genomic DNA extraction from the blood cell samples was performed with the Qiagen DNeasy Blood Extraction Kit. This specimen belongs to a study of cytomegalovirus exposure and HLA in healthy donors (dated by TCRdb to 2015 to 2018). Regarding the study in general: According to an earlier analysis of 550 to 700 of the donors, about 170 million T cells yielded roughly 110 million unique TCR beta sequences and roughly 280 Gb of sequence data. An early release that covered several hundred HLA-typed donors contained approximately 300 gigabases of sequencing data and 65 million to 100 million unique TCR sequences. Of the 300 to 450 genotyped donors, 75% to 85% were placed in the genetic ancestry cluster associated with self-reported Caucasian donors. The study aimed to test whether signatures of past pathogen exposure could be identified by cataloging public T cell receptors. Using immunosequencing, the study profiled T cell repertoires from about 610 subjects and related those repertoires to cytomegalovirus serostatus. Besides the first cohort of 550 to 750 subjects, a separate validation cohort made up of 120 different subjects was used. The study combined high-throughput TCR immunosequencing, statistical association of individual TCRs with disease status, and machine learning to predict cytomegalovirus infection status. To study patterns of TCR occurrence, a later analysis re-analyzed previously published TCR beta repertoires from around 670 donors and added high-resolution HLA genotyping. In the later analysis, no new phenotypic data were used to find candidate immune exposures; instead, reliance was placed on TCR beta sequences and their occurrence across donors. To decide whether each TCR beta V gene segment behaved as functional or pseudogenic, an earlier analysis of some 580 of the donors relied on high-throughput TCR beta sequencing. Donor age, sex, ethnicity and CMV serostatus were compiled alongside the repertoire data. A later genetic analysis used genome-wide SNP genotypes for about three fifths of the roughly 700 donors, treating that subset as a discovery cohort. Every discovery cohort repertoire had been produced on one sequencing platform. HLA typing included class I and class II loci at four-digit resolution. The number of typed donors differed by locus: 629-630 for A, B, C, DRB1 and DQB1; some 540 for DQA1; some 610 for DPA1; and some 470 for DPB1. Roughly 5 DR-DQ haplotypes were handled as single units for association and clustering because linkage in the cohort was strong. On average, about 240,000 unique TCR beta nucleotide sequences were sequenced per donor among a few hundred genotyped donors of the cohort, with roughly 18% of those sequences being non-productive. Findings and caveats that apply to the study as a whole: The cohort was sequenced for TCR beta chains only, and without alpha or paired-chain data the features that could be detected were limited. In a later analysis, the rate of TCR association differed among HLA loci, with DRB1 alleles having the most associated TCRs and HLA-C alleles having the fewest. Broadly in line with IMGT annotations, most TCR beta V segments showed up in productive rearrangements about 87% or about 30% of the time in an earlier analysis of some 590 of the donors. Because the 87-base-pair reads could not distinguish some IMGT-functional V segments, including TRBV6-2 and TRBV6-3, those segments were excluded. A later analysis associated some 17,000 TCR beta sequences with specific HLA alleles at a false discovery rate of 0.05. Several of the top co-occurrence clusters appeared to be linked to parvovirus B19, influenza, CMV and Epstein-Barr virus, according to a later analysis. A group of highly shared sequence variants was considered likely to be a technical artifact of the sequencing pipeline. A further reported finding was that TCR beta sequences accurately predicted the HLA-A and HLA-B alleles for most subjects in the first cohort. In a later analysis, HLA-associated TCR beta chains were found to be more clonally expanded and to have lower generation probabilities than equally common non-associated chains. CMV serostatus was the only immune exposure information available for the cohort. Correlated functional status among segregating V segments might be attributable to linkage disequilibrium, but an unknown experimental factor could not be ruled out. In a later genetic analysis, a missense DCLRE1C variant was associated with V-gene and J-gene trimming of TCR beta chains, and the association was replicated in an independent cohort. Approximately 16 rarely observed V segments, including chromosome 9 orphons, were excluded from the earlier analysis of several hundred of the donors because counts were too low. Assigning TCR associations to individual alleles was difficult when HLA alleles, especially DR and DQ, strongly co-occurred. Compared with the roughly 670-donor mean, donors in an Asian-associated ancestry cluster had fewer N-insertions in productive TCRs, according to a later genetic analysis. In a later analysis, most CMV-associated TCR beta chains were found to appear HLA-restricted, with HLA associations seemingly driven largely by CMV exposure. A few of the identified cytomegalovirus-associated TCR beta chains were confirmed in vitro to be specific for cytomegalovirus antigens. Most TCR sequences were seen in very few donors, while some public TCRs were found in many individuals. The authors suggested that the approach could potentially be extended to other disease states and immunological phenotypes. Because HLA typing was missing for some donors at each locus, association tests included only the typed subset. The study gave a list of roughly 150 TCR beta chains associated with cytomegalovirus. Roughly uniform sequencing depth across donors was assumed in presence/absence analyses, although this assumption may not hold. In both the original and validation cohorts, the classifier was reported to diagnose cytomegalovirus status with high specificity and sensitivity.

Including the terminal cysteine and phenylalanine, the CDR3 comprises 18 residues. The read is trimmed to its CDR3 DNA, 54 bases read in frame from base 1. V ends up 5 bases short and J 1 base short, with an unmatched junction base count of 11. CDR1 and CDR2 (MGHDK, SYGVNS) derive from the germline V gene. The source material was PBMCs. The receptor's source is a male donor in good health and CMV-seropositive. The chain was built from TRBV25-1 and TRBJ2-1, and 10 junctional nucleotides match TRBD2. The CDR3 reads as follows: CASSLSLAGGRSYNEQFF. The nucleotides read TGTGCCAGCAGTTTATCCTTAGCGGGAGGCAGGTCCTACAATGAGCAGTTCTTC.